The 2 T cell receptor beta chains listed next were all sequenced from one sample in a study of human T cells and chemical hapten exposure. TCRdb ran MiXCR on the RACE reads and lists one entry per CDR3 protein. This sample has around 110,000 distinct CDR3 sequences, with about an eighth found just once. Sample time point: patch test 1, 2 weeks after DPC sensitization. The treatment is: therapeutic diphenylcyclopropenone sensitization with weekly scalp DPC. Sequencing was performed on whole blood, taken in connection with sensitization to the hapten diphenylcyclopropenone (DPC). These receptors were collected from a woman aged 45-65 years with alopecia areata. Some clones in this sample may be carry-over from other donors' samples.

There are many counts of this clonotype. The rearrangement joins TRBV11-2 to TRBJ2-3; D ambiguous. Germline V gene sequence: CDR1 SGHAT, CDR2 FQNNGV. There are 12 residues in the CDR3. The germline V and J ends were trimmed by 5 bases and 3 bases, with 6 bases remaining between them. The CDR3 DNA is TGTGCCAGCAGCCCGCCAACAGATACGCAGTATTTT. Its protein is CASSPPTDTQYF. Together with reference TRBV11-2 and TRBJ2-3, the CDR3 gives the full variable domain: EAGVAQSPRYKIIEKRQSVAFWCNPISGHATLYWYQQILGQGPKLLIQFQNNGVVDDSQLPKDRFSAERLKGVDSTLKIQPAKLEDSAVYLCASSPPTDTQYFGPGTRLTVL.

This clonotype was found many times. The chain is built from TRBV5-1 and TRBJ1-5; D not resolved. The CDR3 sequence is 12 residues long. Per germline, CDR1 SGHRS and CDR2 YFSETQ. Trimming pared 0 bases from V and 7 bases from J, leaving 5 bases between. The CDR3 DNA reads as TGCGCCAGCAGCTTGGACGGCCAGCCCCAGCATTTT. Protein: CASSLDGQPQHF.